The 27 T cell receptor beta chains listed next were all sequenced from one sample in a study of beta chain features in type 1 diabetes. Expressed TCRB transcripts were sequenced, since all the RNA that had been isolated was reverse transcribed. The assay was immunoSEQ multiplex PCR, and TCRdb's table has in-frame clones only and misses some. The data show 900,000 or so clones, with about 17% seen just once and 0.02% to 0.03% held by the top ten. The specimen sequenced was naive CD4+ T cells from blood. These receptors were taken from a woman between 18 and 30 years old in good health.

V is TRBV6-1 and J is TRBJ1-5; unclear D gene. The CDR3 has 15 residues. Trimming removed 7 bases at V and 2 bases at J, with 15 bases between. The V gene's germline CDR1 is MNHNS and CDR2 SASEGT. CDR3 amino acids: CASIEGLRGNQPQHF. The CDR3 nucleotides are TGTGCCAGCATTGAGGGATTGCGTGGCAATCAGCCCCAGCATTTT.

The table lists this clone with a few counts. The rearrangement joins TRBV7-2 to TRBJ2-3, with D uncertain. The CDR3 consists of 15 residues. V lost 3 bases to trimming and J lost 2 bases, with 12 bases between them. Germline loops: CDR1 SGHTA, CDR2 FQGNSA. CDR3 in amino acids: CASSFPAGVTDTQYF. CDR3 bases: TGTGCCAGCAGCTTCCCCGCTGGCGTCACAGATACGCAGTATTTT.

V usage is TRBV9 and J usage is TRBJ2-1, with TRBD2 matching over 8 bases. CDR1 and CDR2 (germline): SGDLS, YYNGEE. The CDR3 has 15 residues. V was clipped by 0 bases and J by 7 bases; unmatched bases: 6. DNA for the CDR3: TGTGCCAGCAGCGTAGCCCAAGCGGGAGTAAATGAGCAGTTCTTC. Translation: CASSVAQAGVNEQFF.

This clone was counted between two and nine times. V gene TRBV9 combines with J gene TRBJ2-7, with a tentative D call TRBD1 (5 bases). Germline loops: CDR1 SGDLS, CDR2 YYNGEE. This CDR3 has 16 residues. V was shortened by 2 bases and J by 2 bases, with 17 bases between the two germline ends. The CDR3 sequence is CASSVHQGSHTYEQYF. CDR3 in DNA: TGTGCCAGCAGCGTCCATCAGGGCAGTCACACCTACGAGCAGTACTTC.

The chain is built from TRBV19 and TRBJ2-3; unclear D gene. The CDR3 is made up of 14 amino acids. The V end was cut by 3 bases, the J end by 2 bases, with 9 bases between. CDR1 and CDR2 (germline): LNHDA, SQIVND (reference sequence). The CDR3 here is CASSMVYFTDTQYF. The CDR3 DNA follows: TGTGCCAGTAGTATGGTGTACTTCACAGATACGCAGTATTTT. Full variable domain (remainder filled in from reference TRBV19 and TRBJ2-3): DGGITQSPKYLFRKEGQNVTLSCEQNLNHDAMYWYRQDPGQGLRLIYYSQIVNDFQKGDIAEGYSVSREKKESFPLTVTSAQKNPTAFYLCASSMVYFTDTQYFGPGTRLTVL.

This clone occurred a few times. The rearrangement links TRBV27 to TRBJ1-4; possible D gene TRBD1, 6 bases. The germline gives CDR1 MNHEY, CDR2 SMNVEV (reference sequence). This CDR3 region has 14 residues. Trimming left V 3 bases short and J 7 bases short, with 12 bases between. The CDR3 coding sequence is TGTGCCAGCAGTTTCGCAGGGGTTCCTGAAAAACTGTTTTTT. Its translation is CASSFAGVPEKLFF.

The chain employs TRBV7-9 and TRBJ2-1; possible D gene TRBD2, 6 bases. The CDR3 has 12 residues. Trimming removed 3 bases from V and 10 bases from J, with 10 bases in between. The germline V gene encodes CDR1 SEHNR and CDR2 FQNEAQ (reference sequence). In DNA, the CDR3 is TGTGCCAGCAGCTTGACTAGTGACGAGCAGTTCTTC. Residues: CASSLTSDEQFF.

About this clone: The sample holds other DNA sequences that translate to the same CDR3. The chain has TRBV9 and TRBJ2-7; perhaps D is TRBD1 or TRBD2 (5 bases each). The germline CDR1 and CDR2 sequences are SGDLS and YYNGEE. Trimming took off 0 bases at V and 2 bases at J, with 12 bases between the two ends. The CDR3 is made up of 15 amino acids. In DNA, the CDR3 is TGTGCCAGCAGCGTAGCTCCGGGGACCGCCTACGAGCAGTACTTC. This codes for CASSVAPGTAYEQYF.

The rearrangement joins TRBV4-2 to TRBJ1-2; perhaps TRBD1 as D (6 bases). The V end was cut by 0 bases, the J end by 7 bases, with 9 bases between. The CDR3 totals 13 residues. Germline V lookup: CDR1 LGHNA, CDR2 YNFKEQ. CDR3 in DNA: TGTGCCAGCAGCCAAGATCGGGACATTGGCTACACCTTC. Translating it yields CASSQDRDIGYTF.

This rearrangement joins TRBV19 to TRBJ2-7, with unresolved D. The CDR3 extends over 12 amino acids. V was cut by 6 bases and J by 6 bases, with 12 bases left in between. From germline, CDR1 is LNHDA and CDR2 SQIVND (reference sequence). This chain's CDR3 is CASSIESGEQYF. CDR3 nucleotides: TGTGCCAGTAGCATCGAGTCGGGCGAGCAGTACTTC. The full variable domain, rest sourced from reference TRBV19 and TRBJ2-7, is DGGITQSPKYLFRKEGQNVTLSCEQNLNHDAMYWYRQDPGQGLRLIYYSQIVNDFQKGDIAEGYSVSREKKESFPLTVTSAQKNPTAFYLCASSIESGEQYFGPGTRLTVT.

Concerning this clone itself: The identical CDR3 is also encoded by other nucleotide sequences in the sample. This sequence joins TRBV7-3 and TRBJ2-3, with D perhaps matching TRBD2 (5 bases). V was clipped by 2 bases and J by 0 bases, with 9 bases between them. CDR3 size: 15 residues. Germline CDR1 SGHTA, CDR2 FQGTGA. The CDR3 spells CASSLAGLSTDTQYF. The CDR3 DNA reads as TGTGCCAGCAGCTTAGCGGGCCTTAGCACAGATACGCAGTATTTT.

The V gene is TRBV5-1, the J gene TRBJ2-5; D is unresolved. The V and J ends lost 3 bases and 5 bases respectively, with 5 bases between them. This CDR3 comprises 11 residues. Germline CDR1 SGHRS, CDR2 YFSETQ. CDR3 DNA: TGCGCCAGCAGCTACGCGGAGACCCAGTACTTC. Translation gives CASSYAETQYF.

This chain connects TRBV7-9 to TRBJ1-2, with 7 nucleotides matching TRBD1. V trimming: 5 bases; J trimming: 4 bases; junction bases outside the gene matches: 7. CDR3 length: 14 amino acids. Germline V gene data show CDR1 as SEHNR and CDR2 as FQNEAQ (reference sequence). The CDR3 DNA is TGTGCCAGCAGCCCATCAGGACAGGCCTATGGCTACACCTTC. This sequence encodes CASSPSGQAYGYTF.

The rearrangement links TRBV28 to TRBJ1-2; 8 positions agree with TRBD1. The length of the CDR3 is 16 residues. Germline-derived CDR1 and CDR2 are MDHEN and SYDVKM. V was pared by 7 bases and J by 4 bases, with 14 bases of the junction left unmatched. CDR3 DNA sequence: TGTGCCAGCAACCAGTTTGGGGCAGGGGGCGGCTATGGCTACACCTTC. Amino acid sequence: CASNQFGAGGGYGYTF.

This chain links TRBV28 with TRBJ2-2; D perhaps matches TRBD2 (5 bases). Between the trimmed V and J ends, which lost 7 bases and 4 bases, there was a span of 7 bases. This CDR3 has 12 residues. The germline V gene encodes CDR1 MDHEN and CDR2 SYDVKM. CDR3 amino acids: CASTRGTGELFF. CDR3 bases: TGTGCCAGCACCCGGGGCACCGGGGAGCTGTTTTTT. The variable domain in full, completed from reference TRBV28 and TRBJ2-2, reads DVKVTQSSRYLVKRTGEKVFLECVQDMDHENMFWYRQDPGLGLRLIYFSYDVKMKEKGDIPEGYSVSREKKERFSLILESASTNQTSMYLCASTRGTGELFFGEGSRLTVL.

The rearrangement joins TRBV5-1 to TRBJ2-7; D may be TRBD1 or TRBD2 (5 bases each). The CDR3 has 15 amino acids. V was pared by 4 bases and J by 2 bases, with 16 bases between. Per the germline V gene, CDR1 is SGHRS and CDR2 is YFSETQ. The CDR3: CASSIRSGPAYEQYF. The CDR3 region has the DNA TGCGCCAGCAGCATTAGGTCGGGACCGGCCTACGAGCAGTACTTC.

This clone was seen a handful of times. The V call is TRBV28, the J call TRBJ1-5, with 7 bases identical to TRBD1. Germline lookup yields CDR1 MDHEN and CDR2 SYDVKM. The V and J ends lost 9 bases and 6 bases, in that order; junction bases with no gene match: 11. The CDR3 loop spans 14 amino acids. The CDR3 loop reads CASRTTGAGQPQHF. DNA of the CDR3: TGTGCCAGTCGGACCACAGGGGCTGGTCAGCCCCAGCATTTT.

This clone was observed a handful of times. This chain uses TRBV11-2 with TRBJ2-5; 13 positions agree with TRBD2. The CDR3 contains 17 residues. CDR1 SGHAT and CDR2 FQNNGV come from the germline V gene. J gave up 4 bases and V 2 bases, and 7 bases lay outside the gene matches. This CDR3 reads CASSLTRTSGSLETQYF. The CDR3 coding sequence is TGTGCCAGCAGCTTAACGCGGACTAGCGGGAGTTTAGAGACCCAGTACTTC.

The chain is built from TRBV28 and TRBJ2-5; D might be TRBD1 (6 bases). Germline V gene lookup returns CDR1 MDHEN and CDR2 SYDVKM. This CDR3 is built from 15 residues. The germline V and J ends were trimmed by 5 bases and 3 bases, with 16 bases remaining between them. The CDR3 loop is CASSVLWAGEETQYF. In DNA form, the CDR3 reads TGTGCCAGCAGTGTCCTCTGGGCAGGGGAAGAGACCCAGTACTTC. The full variable domain, with the rest looked up from reference TRBV28 and TRBJ2-5, is DVKVTQSSRYLVKRTGEKVFLECVQDMDHENMFWYRQDPGLGLRLIYFSYDVKMKEKGDIPEGYSVSREKKERFSLILESASTNQTSMYLCASSVLWAGEETQYFGPGTRLLVL.

DNA for the CDR3: TGTGCCAGCAGCTTACGAACCTACAATGAGCAGTTCTTC. The encoded protein is CASSLRTYNEQFF. V gene TRBV7-2 combines with J gene TRBJ2-1; no clear D gene. V lost 2 bases to trimming and J lost 2 bases, with 4 bases between them. The CDR3 contains 13 residues. Per germline, CDR1 SGHTA and CDR2 FQGNSA.

The chain carries TRBV18 and TRBJ2-1; a weak D match, TRBD2 (5 bases). V was trimmed by 0 bases and J by 0 bases, leaving 9 bases between them. Germline values: CDR1 KGHSH, CDR2 LQKENI. This CDR3 has 16 residues. The CDR3 here is CASSPPGLASYNEQFF. The CDR3 nucleotides are TGTGCCAGCTCACCACCTGGCCTAGCCTCCTACAATGAGCAGTTCTTC.

As to this clone: Other DNA sequences from this sample encode an identical CDR3 as well. V gene TRBV7-2 combines with J gene TRBJ2-1; D is unclear. In germline, CDR1 is SGHTA, CDR2 FQGNSA. CDR3 length: 15 amino acids. The V end was cut by 1 base, the J end by 4 bases, with 11 bases between. The CDR3 DNA reads TGTGCCAGCAGCTTAGGATTGGCCGAATACAATGAGCAGTTCTTC. Amino acid sequence: CASSLGLAEYNEQFF.

CDR3 nucleotides: TGTGCCAGCAGAAGGGACAGAGGCACTGAAGCTTTCTTT. The encoded protein is CASRRDRGTEAFF. The chain carries TRBV13 and TRBJ1-1; TRBD1 matches 7 bases. V gave up 6 bases and J gave up 4 bases; unmatched junction bases: 5. The CDR3 runs to 13 residues. Germline CDR1 reads PRHDT; CDR2 reads FYEKMQ (reference sequence). Full variable domain (remainder filled in from reference TRBV13 and TRBJ1-1): AAGVIQSPRHLIKEKRETATLKCYPIPRHDTVYWYQQGPGQDPQFLISFYEKMQSDKGSIPDRFSAQQFSDYHSELNMSSLELGDSALYFCASRRDRGTEAFFGQGTRLTVV.

V usage is TRBV18 and J usage is TRBJ2-1; TRBD1 matches 8 bases. In germline, CDR1 is KGHSH, CDR2 LQKENI. The junction had 12 bases not matched to a gene; V was cut back by 3 bases and J by 8 bases. The CDR3 covers 16 residues. The DNA for the CDR3 is TGTGCCAGCTCACCTCTAGGACAGGGCGGATCCGATGAGCAGTTCTTC. Protein: CASSPLGQGGSDEQFF.

This clone was picked up a small number of times. The rearrangement links TRBV18 to TRBJ2-5; 9 nucleotides match TRBD2. The CDR3 consists of 15 residues. Germline CDR1 and CDR2: KGHSH and LQKENI. Trimming took 1 base from V and 5 from J; bases not matched to a gene: 5. The CDR3 DNA reads as TGTGCCAGCTCACCACTAGCGGGAGATCGGGAGACCCAGTACTTC. It specifies CASSPLAGDRETQYF.

This chain links TRBV5-4 with TRBJ2-3, with D uncertain. With 5 bases removed from V and 0 bases from J, the gap between germline ends came to 16 bases. The CDR3 runs to 16 residues. From germline, CDR1 is SGHNT and CDR2 YYREEE (reference sequence). The DNA for the CDR3 is TGTGCCAGCAGGAATAGGGTAGCTGGGAGCACAGATACGCAGTATTTT. Amino acid sequence: CASRNRVAGSTDTQYF.

This chain connects TRBV28 to TRBJ1-1; perhaps TRBD1 as D (5 bases). Looked up from germline, CDR1 is MDHEN and CDR2 is SYDVKM. CDR3 length: 13 residues. Trimming left V 6 bases short and J 5 bases short, with 13 bases between. The CDR3 loop reads CASRQGRFTEAFF. CDR3 in DNA: TGTGCCAGCAGGCAGGGTCGTTTTACTGAAGCTTTCTTT. Supplemented by reference TRBV28 and TRBJ1-1, the full variable domain reads DVKVTQSSRYLVKRTGEKVFLECVQDMDHENMFWYRQDPGLGLRLIYFSYDVKMKEKGDIPEGYSVSREKKERFSLILESASTNQTSMYLCASRQGRFTEAFFGQGTRLTVV.